This TCR beta chain was recovered during a study of T cells in Graves' hyperthyroidism and ophthalmopathy. Overall study findings and caveats: Ophthalmopathy, as predicted by the model, came a median around 6.7 months after the prediction.

The study enrolled patients aged 18 to 65 with newly diagnosed hyperthyroidism of under 2 months' duration. PBMCs came from more than 8.5 ml fresh peripheral blood. The CDR3 runs to 13 residues. Germline values: CDR1 WNHNN, CDR2 SYGVQD (reference sequence). Trimming left V 8 bases short and J 6 bases short, with 17 bases between. Amplified TCR beta CDR3 regions derived from RNA transcripts. A first-round RT-PCR of the TCR CDR3 used the HTBI primer set. TCRdb processed the multiplex PCR reads anew with MiXCR; each CDR3 protein has one entry. The sample consists of hundreds of thousands of distinct CDR3 sequences, approximately 14% of them appearing once. This clonotype turned up a few times. What it recognizes is unknown.

Sequenced: blood. The chain recombines TRBV10-1 with TRBJ2-7, with D perhaps TRBD1 (5 bases). The clonotype originates from a woman under 30 with Graves' hyperthyroidism. CDR3: CASARIGASEQYF. CDR3 in DNA: TGCGCCAGCGCGAGAATAGGGGCCAGCGAGCAGTACTTC.